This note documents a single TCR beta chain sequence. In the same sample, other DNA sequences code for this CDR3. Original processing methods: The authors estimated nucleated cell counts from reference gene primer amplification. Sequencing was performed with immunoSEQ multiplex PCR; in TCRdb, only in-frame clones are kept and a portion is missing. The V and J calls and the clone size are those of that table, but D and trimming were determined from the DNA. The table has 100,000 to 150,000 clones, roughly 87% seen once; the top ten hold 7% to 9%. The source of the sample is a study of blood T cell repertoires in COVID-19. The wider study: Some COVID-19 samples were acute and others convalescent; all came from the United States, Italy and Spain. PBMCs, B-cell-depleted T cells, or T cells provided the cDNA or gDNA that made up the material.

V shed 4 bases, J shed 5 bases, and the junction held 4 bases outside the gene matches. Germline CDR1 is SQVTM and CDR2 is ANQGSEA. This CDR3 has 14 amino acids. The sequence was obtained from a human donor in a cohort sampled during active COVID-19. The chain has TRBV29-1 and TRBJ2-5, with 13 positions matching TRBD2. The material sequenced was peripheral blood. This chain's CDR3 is CSVGTSGSRETQYF. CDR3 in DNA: TGCAGCGTTGGGACTAGCGGGAGTAGGGAGACCCAGTACTTC.